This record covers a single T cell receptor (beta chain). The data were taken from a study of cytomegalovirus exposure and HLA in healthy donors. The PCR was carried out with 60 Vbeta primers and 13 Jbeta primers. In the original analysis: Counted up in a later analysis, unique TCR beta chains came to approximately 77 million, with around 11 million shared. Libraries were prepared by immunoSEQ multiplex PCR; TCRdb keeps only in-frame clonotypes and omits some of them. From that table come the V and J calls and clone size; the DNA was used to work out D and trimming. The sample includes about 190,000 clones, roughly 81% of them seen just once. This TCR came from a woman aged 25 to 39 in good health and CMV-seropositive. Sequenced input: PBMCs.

The CDR3 bases are TGTGCCAGCAGCCCCAGAGGCGGGGGCAATGAGCAGTTCTTC. Protein product: CASSPRGGGNEQFF. V gene TRBV11-3 combines with J gene TRBJ2-1; 7 bases fit TRBD2. CDR3 length equals 14 residues. Germline assignment: CDR1 SGHNT and CDR2 YENEEA. Unmatched junction bases numbered 7, after V lost 5 bases and J lost 6 bases.